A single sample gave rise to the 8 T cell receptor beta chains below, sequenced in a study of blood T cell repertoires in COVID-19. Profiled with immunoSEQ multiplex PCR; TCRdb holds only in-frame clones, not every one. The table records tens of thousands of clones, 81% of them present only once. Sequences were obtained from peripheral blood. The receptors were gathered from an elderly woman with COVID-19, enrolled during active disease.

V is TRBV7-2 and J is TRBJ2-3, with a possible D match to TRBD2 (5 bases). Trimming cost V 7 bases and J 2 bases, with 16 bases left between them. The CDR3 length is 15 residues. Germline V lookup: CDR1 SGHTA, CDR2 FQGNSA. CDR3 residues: CASTEVDYSTDTQYF. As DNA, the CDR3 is TGTGCCAGCACCGAGGTCGACTACTCCACAGATACGCAGTATTTT.

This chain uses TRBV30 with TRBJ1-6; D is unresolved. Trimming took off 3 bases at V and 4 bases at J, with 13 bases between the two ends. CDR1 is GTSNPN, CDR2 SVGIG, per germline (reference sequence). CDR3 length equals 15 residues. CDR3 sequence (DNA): TGTGCCTGGAGGCGAGCGGGCCAATATAATTCACCCCTCCACTTT. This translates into CAWRRAGQYNSPLHF.

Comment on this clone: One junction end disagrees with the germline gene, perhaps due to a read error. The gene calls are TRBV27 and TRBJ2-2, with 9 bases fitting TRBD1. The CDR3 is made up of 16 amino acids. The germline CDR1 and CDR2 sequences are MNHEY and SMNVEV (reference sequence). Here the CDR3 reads CASTLSQGARHRGAVF. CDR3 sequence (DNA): TGTGCCAGCACCCTATCACAGGGGGCACGGCACCGGGGAGCTGTTTTT.

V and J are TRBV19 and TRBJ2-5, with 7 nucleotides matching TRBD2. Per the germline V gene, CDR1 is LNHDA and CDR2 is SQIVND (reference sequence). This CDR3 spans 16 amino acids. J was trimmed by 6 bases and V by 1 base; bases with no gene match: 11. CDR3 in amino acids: CASSIGAGAGEKTQYF. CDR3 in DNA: TGTGCCAGTAGTATAGGGGCCGGGGCGGGAGAAAAGACCCAGTACTTC.

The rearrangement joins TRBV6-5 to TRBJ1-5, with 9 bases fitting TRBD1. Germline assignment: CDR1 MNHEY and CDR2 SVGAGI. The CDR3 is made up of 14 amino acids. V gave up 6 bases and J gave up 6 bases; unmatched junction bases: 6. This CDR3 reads CASSQDRGSQPQHF. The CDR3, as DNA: TGTGCCAGCAGCCAGGACAGGGGAAGTCAGCCCCAGCATTTT.

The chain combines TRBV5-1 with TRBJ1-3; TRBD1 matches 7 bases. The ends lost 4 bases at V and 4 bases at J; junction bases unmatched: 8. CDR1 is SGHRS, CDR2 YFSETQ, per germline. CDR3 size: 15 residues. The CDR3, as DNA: TGCGCCAGCAGCACTACAGGGGTGGCAGGAAACACCATATATTTT. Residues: CASSTTGVAGNTIYF.

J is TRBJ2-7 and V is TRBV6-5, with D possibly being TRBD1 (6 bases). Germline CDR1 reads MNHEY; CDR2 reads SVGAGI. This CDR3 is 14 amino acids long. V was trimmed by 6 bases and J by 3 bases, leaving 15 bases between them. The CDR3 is CASSHLRDNYEQYF. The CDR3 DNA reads TGTGCCAGCAGCCATCTCCGGGACAACTACGAGCAGTACTTC.

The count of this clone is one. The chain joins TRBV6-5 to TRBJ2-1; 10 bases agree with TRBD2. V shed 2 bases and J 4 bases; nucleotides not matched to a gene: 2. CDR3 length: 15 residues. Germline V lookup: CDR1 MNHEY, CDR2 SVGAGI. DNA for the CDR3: TGTGCCAGCAGTTACGAAGCGGGAGGGTACAATGAGCAGTTCTTC. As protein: CASSYEAGGYNEQFF.